Following are 26 T cell receptor beta chains from one sample sequenced in a study of beta chain features in type 1 diabetes. Of the isolated RNA, all was reverse transcribed, and so the sequenced material was expressed TCRB transcripts. Sequencing used immunoSEQ multiplex PCR; TCRdb keeps in-frame clones, though not all of them. The data hold about 150,000 clones, with 8.1% observed a single time. The sample comprised central memory CD4+ T cells from blood. The source is a man aged 18 to 30 in good health.

The chain carries TRBV28 and TRBJ1-2; tentatively, D is TRBD1 (5 bases). The germline V gene encodes CDR1 MDHEN and CDR2 SYDVKM. The CDR3 consists of 14 residues. V was pared by 3 bases and J by 6 bases, with 14 bases between. The CDR3 nucleotides are TGTGCCAGCAGTTTCGGAATGACAGAGCATGGCTACACCTTC. Translating gives CASSFGMTEHGYTF.

This clone was detected many times. The CDR3 is CAWAPSDTIYF. Written as DNA, the CDR3 is TGTGCCTGGGCCCCTTCGGACACCATATATTTT. The gene calls are TRBV30 and TRBJ1-3; D is ambiguous. V lost 5 bases and J lost 8, with 10 bases in between. The CDR3 length is 11 residues. Germline V gene lookup returns CDR1 GTSNPN and CDR2 SVGIG (reference sequence).

This clone was seen more than once but under ten times. One end of the junction varies from germline; a read error may be responsible. The chain has TRBV7-2 and TRBJ2-5; D may be TRBD2 (6 bases). This CDR3 is built from 15 residues. The germline gives CDR1 SGHTA, CDR2 FQGNSA. Written as DNA, the CDR3 is TGCGCCAGCAGCCAAGATATGGGGGGTTTAAAGACCCAGTACTTC. Translating gives CASSQDMGGLKTQYF.

This clone was observed a few times. The chain is built from TRBV7-9 and TRBJ2-7, with TRBD1 identical over 8 bases. The CDR3 sequence is 16 residues long. Germline trimming cut 1 base from V and 0 bases from J; bases unmatched to any gene: 5. The germline CDR1 and CDR2 sequences are SEHNR and FQNEAQ (reference sequence). The CDR3 spells CASSLDYRGVSYEQYF. CDR3 bases: TGTGCCAGCAGCTTAGATTACAGGGGGGTCTCCTACGAGCAGTACTTC.

This clone was recorded at least ten times. This chain links TRBV29-1 with TRBJ2-1, with 7 nucleotides matching TRBD1. The CDR3 runs 12 residues. Germline V CDR1 and CDR2: SQVTM, ANQGSEA. V dropped 7 bases and J dropped 6; count of bases not matched to a gene: 6. The CDR3 protein is CSATTGFNEQFF. DNA for the CDR3: TGCAGCGCCACGACAGGGTTCAATGAGCAGTTCTTC.

The chain uses TRBV4-3 and TRBJ1-2, with TRBD1 identical over 8 bases. V dropped 0 bases and J dropped 6; count of bases not matched to a gene: 6. The CDR3 has 15 amino acids. The germline gives CDR1 LGHNA, CDR2 YSLEER. The CDR3 reads CASSQDGRGQDGYTF. CDR3 DNA: TGCGCCAGCAGCCAAGACGGCAGGGGGCAGGATGGCTACACCTTC.

V usage is TRBV6-5 and J usage is TRBJ2-1; TRBD2 aligns across 12 bases. The V segment lost 9 bases and the J segment 8 bases; nucleotides outside the gene matches: 8. The CDR3 extends over 14 amino acids. CDR1 and CDR2 from the germline V gene are MNHEY and SVGAGI. The chain's CDR3 is CASSTGTSGHEQFF. The CDR3 region has the DNA TGTGCCAGTTCTACCGGGACTAGCGGGCATGAGCAGTTCTTC.

The chain carries TRBV10-3 and TRBJ1-1; TRBD1 aligns across 9 bases. Trimming cost V 0 bases and J 1 base; bases outside gene matches: 0. The length of the CDR3 is 15 residues. CDR1 is ENHRY and CDR2 is SYGVKD in the germline V gene. The CDR3 here is CAISESDRGNTEAFF. CDR3 DNA sequence: TGTGCCATCAGTGAGTCGGACAGGGGGAACACTGAAGCTTTCTTT.

The V and J genes are TRBV7-3 and TRBJ2-7; 10 bases are a match to TRBD2. After removal of 2 bases from V and 4 bases from J, the junction contained 5 bases not matched to a gene. The CDR3 extends over 15 amino acids. Germline V gene lookup returns CDR1 SGHTA and CDR2 FQGTGA. The DNA of the CDR3 is TGTGCCAGCAGCTTAGGGCTAGCGGGAGTTTACGAGCAGTACTTC. This codes for CASSLGLAGVYEQYF.

This clone appeared many times. This rearrangement joins TRBV28 to TRBJ2-7; tentatively, D is TRBD1 (5 bases). V shed 5 bases and J shed 11 bases, with 16 bases lying between them. Germline loops: CDR1 MDHEN, CDR2 SYDVKM. The CDR3 spans 12 residues. DNA for the CDR3: TGTGCCAGCAGTCAAGGGGTCGGGTTGGAGTACTTC. It translates to CASSQGVGLEYF.

The chain has TRBV28 and TRBJ1-1, with TRBD1 as a possible D gene (5 bases). The CDR3 totals 15 residues. Germline CDR1 and CDR2: MDHEN and SYDVKM. Deletions cut 8 bases from V and 0 bases from J, with 16 bases between. The CDR3 DNA reads TGTGCCAGCTACCCTGTCGGGGGACTGAACACTGAAGCTTTCTTT. Its translation is CASYPVGGLNTEAFF.

The rearrangement links TRBV5-1 to TRBJ2-5; D gene unclear. The ends were cut back, 1 base at V and 4 bases at J, with 5 bases in the middle. The CDR3 is 12 amino acids. Germline loops: CDR1 SGHRS, CDR2 YFSETQ. The CDR3 spells CASSLFGETQYF. The CDR3 DNA is TGCGCCAGCAGCTTGTTCGGAGAGACCCAGTACTTC.

The CDR3 sequence: CASSLSPPGQGAADTQYF. The CDR3 DNA reads TGTGCCAGCTCACTTTCTCCCCCGGGACAGGGGGCTGCAGATACGCAGTATTTT. This chain links TRBV18 with TRBJ2-3; TRBD1 aligns across 12 bases. This CDR3 is built from 18 residues. Trimming removed 4 bases from V and 4 bases from J; junction bases left unmatched: 12. Germline lookup yields CDR1 KGHSH and CDR2 LQKENI.

The V call is TRBV5-4, the J call TRBJ2-5, with 7 bases identical to TRBD2. CDR3 length: 15 residues. V shed 1 base, J shed 5 bases, and the junction held 8 bases outside the gene matches. CDR1 and CDR2 (germline): SGHNT, YYREEE (reference sequence). DNA of the CDR3: TGTGCCAGCAGCTTGTTGACTAGCAGTGTGGAGACCCAGTACTTC. Its protein is CASSLLTSSVETQYF.

There are a few counts of this clone. This chain links TRBV19 with TRBJ2-1; 7 bases are a match to TRBD2. The V gene end was trimmed by 2 bases and the J gene end by 6 bases; junction bases not matched to a gene: 7. Germline V CDR1 and CDR2: LNHDA, SQIVND (reference sequence). The CDR3 consists of 15 residues. The CDR3 loop reads CASSIRGGSANEQFF. The CDR3 DNA reads TGTGCCAGTAGTATACGCGGCGGGAGTGCCAATGAGCAGTTCTTC.

This clone turned up a few times. The chain uses TRBV28 and TRBJ1-2, with 7 bases lining up with TRBD1. Germline V gene lookup returns CDR1 MDHEN and CDR2 SYDVKM. The V segment lost 5 bases and the J segment 5 bases; nucleotides outside the gene matches: 14. The length of the CDR3 is 16 residues. Here the CDR3 reads CASSPLGQDNYYGYTF. CDR3 coding DNA: TGTGCCAGCAGTCCCCTCGGACAGGACAATTATTATGGCTACACCTTC.

The chain employs TRBV6-4 and TRBJ1-1; D is uncertain. This CDR3 comprises 14 residues. Trimming took off 3 bases at V and 1 base at J, with 9 bases between the two ends. The germline gives CDR1 MRHNA, CDR2 SNTAGT. The CDR3 DNA is TGTGCCAGCAGTGAGGATCAGGAGAACACTGAAGCTTTCTTT. This encodes CASSEDQENTEAFF.

The chain couples TRBV5-4 to TRBJ2-7, with TRBD2 as a possible D gene (6 bases). CDR3 length equals 18 residues. Trimming shortened V by 0 bases and J by 0 bases, and 19 bases separated the two germline ends. Per the germline V gene, CDR1 is SGHNT and CDR2 is YYREEE (reference sequence). The CDR3, as DNA: TGTGCCAGCAGCTTGGCCGGGGTAAGCGGGCCAACCTCCTACGAGCAGTACTTC. As protein: CASSLAGVSGPTSYEQYF.

The V gene is TRBV2, the J gene TRBJ2-3; D may be TRBD2 (6 bases). Germline CDR1 is SNHLY and CDR2 is FYNNEI. V was pared by 4 bases and J by 7 bases, with 12 bases between. This CDR3 spans 13 amino acids. The CDR3 spells CASSGVGGNTQYF. The CDR3, as DNA: TGTGCCAGCAGTGGCGTGGGGGGAAATACGCAGTATTTT.

The CDR3 reads CASSLIFEGEQYF. The CDR3 region has the DNA TGCGCCAGCAGCTTAATCTTTGAGGGAGAGCAGTACTTC. V is TRBV5-1 and J is TRBJ2-7, with D possibly TRBD2 on 5 matching bases. CDR1 SGHRS and CDR2 YFSETQ come from the germline V gene. The CDR3 is 13 residues long. Trimming took off 2 bases at V and 7 bases at J, with 13 bases between the two ends.

The V call is TRBV7-2, the J call TRBJ2-5; 12 nucleotides match TRBD2. The V gene's germline CDR1 is SGHTA and CDR2 FQGNSA. The CDR3 sequence is 15 residues long. V lost 1 base and J lost 5; bases outside the gene matches: 2. The CDR3 DNA reads TGTGCCAGCAGCTTAGGCCTAGCGGGGGGGGAGACCCAGTACTTC. It is translated as CASSLGLAGGETQYF.

The chain has TRBV4-1 and TRBJ2-7, with 10 bases identical to TRBD2. Trimming cost V 4 bases and J 2 bases; bases outside gene matches: 5. The germline V gene encodes CDR1 MGHRA and CDR2 YSYEKL. The CDR3 extends over 15 amino acids. This CDR3 reads CASSLRLAGPYEQYF. CDR3 in DNA: TGCGCCAGCAGCCTCCGACTAGCGGGCCCCTACGAGCAGTACTTC.

The chain is built from TRBV28 and TRBJ1-1; D remains unclear. Germline V gene sequence: CDR1 MDHEN, CDR2 SYDVKM. This CDR3 comprises 14 residues. V lost 6 bases and J 1 base, leaving 12 bases between the germline ends. DNA of the CDR3: TGTGCCAGCAGGCTAGGTAATCCGAACACTGAAGCTTTCTTT. It yields the protein CASRLGNPNTEAFF.

The CDR3 protein is CASSQESYNEQFF. CDR3 DNA sequence: TGTGCCAGCAGCCAAGAGTCTTACAATGAGCAGTTCTTC. The rearrangement links TRBV4-2 to TRBJ2-1, with D unresolved. Trimming stripped 0 bases from V and 4 bases from J, with 4 bases between. The CDR3 consists of 13 residues. Germline V gene lookup returns CDR1 LGHNA and CDR2 YNFKEQ.

The chain employs TRBV27 and TRBJ2-6; 10 bases agree with TRBD1. The CDR3 runs to 18 residues. V was pared by 2 bases and J by 2 bases, with 6 bases of the junction left unmatched. Germline loops: CDR1 MNHEY, CDR2 SMNVEV (reference sequence). This chain's CDR3 is CASSLPGQGVAGANVLTF. CDR3 coding DNA: TGTGCCAGCAGTTTACCTGGACAGGGGGTGGCTGGGGCCAACGTCCTGACTTTC. Full variable domain (missing parts from reference TRBV27 and TRBJ2-6): EAQVTQNPRYLITVTGKKLTVTCSQNMNHEYMSWYRQDPGLGLRQIYYSMNVEVTDKGDVPEGYKVSRKEKRNFPLILESPSPNQTSLYFCASSLPGQGVAGANVLTFGAGSRLTVL.

Note on this clone: Other DNA variants within this sample encode the same CDR3. This chain links TRBV7-2 with TRBJ2-3; maybe TRBD1 (5 bases). CDR1 is SGHTA and CDR2 is FQGNSA in the germline V gene. The CDR3 covers 16 residues. Between the trimmed V and J ends, which lost 1 base and 1 base, there was a span of 12 bases. CDR3: CASSLGQGGGTDTQYF. CDR3 coding DNA: TGTGCCAGCAGCTTAGGGCAGGGTGGGGGCACAGATACGCAGTATTTT.